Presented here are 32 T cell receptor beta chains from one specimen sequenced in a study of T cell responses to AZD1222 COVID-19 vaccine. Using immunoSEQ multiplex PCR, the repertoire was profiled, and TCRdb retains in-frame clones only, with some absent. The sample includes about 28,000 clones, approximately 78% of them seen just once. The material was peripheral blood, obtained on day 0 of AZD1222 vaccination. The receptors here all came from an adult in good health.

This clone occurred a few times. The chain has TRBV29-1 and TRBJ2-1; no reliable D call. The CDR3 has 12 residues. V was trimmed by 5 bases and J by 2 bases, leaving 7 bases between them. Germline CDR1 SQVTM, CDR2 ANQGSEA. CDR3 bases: TGCAGCGTTCGGTCGGCCTACAATGAGCAGTTCTTC. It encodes CSVRSAYNEQFF.

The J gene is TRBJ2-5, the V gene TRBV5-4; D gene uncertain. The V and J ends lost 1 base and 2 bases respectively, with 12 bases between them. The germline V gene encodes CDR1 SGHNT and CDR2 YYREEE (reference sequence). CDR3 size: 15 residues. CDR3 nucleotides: TGTGCCAGCAGCTTGTCTATGGTGGGACAAGAGACCCAGTACTTC. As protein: CASSLSMVGQETQYF.

CDR3 in amino acids: CASSPSAGYEQYF. CDR3 coding DNA: TGTGCCAGCTCACCATCCGCGGGCTACGAGCAGTACTTC. This rearrangement joins TRBV18 to TRBJ2-7, with D possibly being TRBD2 (5 bases). There are 13 residues in the CDR3. Germline CDR1 is KGHSH and CDR2 is LQKENI. With 2 bases removed from V and 3 bases from J, the gap between germline ends came to 8 bases.

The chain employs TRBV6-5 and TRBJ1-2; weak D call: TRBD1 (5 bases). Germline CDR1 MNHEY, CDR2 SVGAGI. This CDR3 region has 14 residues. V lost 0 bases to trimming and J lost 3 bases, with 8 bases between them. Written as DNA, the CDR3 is TGTGCCAGCAGTTACTCGACAGACTACTATGGCTACACCTTC. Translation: CASSYSTDYYGYTF.

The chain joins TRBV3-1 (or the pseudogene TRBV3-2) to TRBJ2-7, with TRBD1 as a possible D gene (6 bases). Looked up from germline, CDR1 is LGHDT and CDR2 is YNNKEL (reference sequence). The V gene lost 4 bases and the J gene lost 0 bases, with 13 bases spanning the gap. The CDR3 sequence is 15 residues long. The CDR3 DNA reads TGTGCCAGCAGCCGTATGACAGGTACCTCCTACGAGCAGTACTTC. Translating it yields CASSRMTGTSYEQYF.

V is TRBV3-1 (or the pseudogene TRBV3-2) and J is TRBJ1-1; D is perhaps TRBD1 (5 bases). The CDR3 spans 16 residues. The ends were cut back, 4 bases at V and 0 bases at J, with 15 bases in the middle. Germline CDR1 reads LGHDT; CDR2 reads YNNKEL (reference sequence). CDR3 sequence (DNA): TGTGCCAGCAGCCCGCAGACAGCCATCCTGAACACTGAAGCTTTCTTT. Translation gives CASSPQTAILNTEAFF.

Here the CDR3 reads CASSLPTGGREKLFF. The CDR3 coding sequence is TGTGCCAGCAGTCTCCCGACAGGGGGTCGGGAAAAACTGTTTTTT. This sequence joins TRBV3-1 (or the pseudogene TRBV3-2) and TRBJ1-4; the match to TRBD1 covers 9 bases. The germline V gene encodes CDR1 LGHDT and CDR2 YNNKEL (reference sequence). V shed 6 bases, J shed 8 bases, and the junction held 10 bases outside the gene matches. This CDR3 has 15 residues.

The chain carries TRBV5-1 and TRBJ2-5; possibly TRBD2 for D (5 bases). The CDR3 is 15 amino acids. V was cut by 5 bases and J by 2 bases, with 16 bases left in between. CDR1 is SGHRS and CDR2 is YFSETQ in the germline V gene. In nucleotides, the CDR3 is TGCGCCAGCAGTCCCCTCGACACTAGTCAAGAGACCCAGTACTTC. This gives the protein CASSPLDTSQETQYF.

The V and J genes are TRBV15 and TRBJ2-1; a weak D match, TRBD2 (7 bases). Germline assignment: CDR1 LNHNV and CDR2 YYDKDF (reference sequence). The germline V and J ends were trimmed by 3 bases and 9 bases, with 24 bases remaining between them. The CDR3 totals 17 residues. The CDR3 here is CATSRGGTHQRVSEQFF. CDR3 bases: TGTGCCACCAGCAGGGGGGGGACACATCAACGGGTCAGTGAGCAGTTCTTC.

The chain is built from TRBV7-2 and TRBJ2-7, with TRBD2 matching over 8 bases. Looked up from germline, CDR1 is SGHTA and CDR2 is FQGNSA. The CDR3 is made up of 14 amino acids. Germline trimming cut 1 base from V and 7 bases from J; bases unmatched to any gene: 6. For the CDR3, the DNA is TGTGCCAGCAGCTTAGGAGCGGGAGTGGGGGAGCAGTACGTC. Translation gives CASSLGAGVGEQYV.

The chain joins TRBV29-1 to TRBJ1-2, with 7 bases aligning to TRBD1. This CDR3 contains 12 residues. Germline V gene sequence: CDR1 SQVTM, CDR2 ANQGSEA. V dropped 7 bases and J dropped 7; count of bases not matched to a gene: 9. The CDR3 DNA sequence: TGCAGCGCTGCTGAGGGGGCGGTTGGCTACACCTTC. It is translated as CSAAEGAVGYTF.

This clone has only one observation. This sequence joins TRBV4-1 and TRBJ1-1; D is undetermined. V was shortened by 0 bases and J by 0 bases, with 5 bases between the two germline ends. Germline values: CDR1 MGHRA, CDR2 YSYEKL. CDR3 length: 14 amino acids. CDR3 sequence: CASSQERMNTEAFF. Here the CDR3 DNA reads TGCGCCAGCAGCCAAGAACGGATGAACACTGAAGCTTTCTTT.

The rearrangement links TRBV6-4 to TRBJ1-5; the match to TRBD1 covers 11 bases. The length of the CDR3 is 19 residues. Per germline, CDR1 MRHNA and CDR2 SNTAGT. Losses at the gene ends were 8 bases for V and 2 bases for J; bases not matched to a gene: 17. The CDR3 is CASGPARTGGPGGNQPQHF. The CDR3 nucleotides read TGTGCCAGCGGACCCGCCAGGACAGGGGGCCCGGGGGGCAATCAGCCCCAGCATTTT.

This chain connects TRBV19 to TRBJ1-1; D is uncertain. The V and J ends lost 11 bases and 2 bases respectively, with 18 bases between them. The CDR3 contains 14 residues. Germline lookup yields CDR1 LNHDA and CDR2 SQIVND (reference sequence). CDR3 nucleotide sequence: TGTGCCGTCGGGTCGGGATCCTTAAACACTGAAGCTTTCTTT. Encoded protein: CAVGSGSLNTEAFF.

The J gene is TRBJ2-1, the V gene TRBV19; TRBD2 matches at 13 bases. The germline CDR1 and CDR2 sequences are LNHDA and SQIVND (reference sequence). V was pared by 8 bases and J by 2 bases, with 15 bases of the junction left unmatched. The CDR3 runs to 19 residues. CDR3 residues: CASASGTSGNPTPYNEQFF. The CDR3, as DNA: TGTGCCAGTGCCTCCGGGACTAGCGGGAACCCAACCCCCTACAATGAGCAGTTCTTC.

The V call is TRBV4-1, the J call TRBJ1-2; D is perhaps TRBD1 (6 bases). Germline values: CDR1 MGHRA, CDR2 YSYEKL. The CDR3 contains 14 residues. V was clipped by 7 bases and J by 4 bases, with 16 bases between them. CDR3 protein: CASTANRVGYGYTF. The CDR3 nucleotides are TGCGCCAGCACCGCAAACAGGGTGGGCTATGGCTACACCTTC.

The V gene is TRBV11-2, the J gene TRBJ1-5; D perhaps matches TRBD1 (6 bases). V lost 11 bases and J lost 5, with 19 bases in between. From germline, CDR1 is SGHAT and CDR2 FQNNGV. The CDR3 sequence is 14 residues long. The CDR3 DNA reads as TGTGCCGGACCAGGTTTACAGGGTGATCAGCCCCAGCATTTT. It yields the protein CAGPGLQGDQPQHF. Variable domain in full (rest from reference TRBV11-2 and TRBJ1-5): EAGVAQSPRYKIIEKRQSVAFWCNPISGHATLYWYQQILGQGPKLLIQFQNNGVVDDSQLPKDRFSAERLKGVDSTLKIQPAKLEDSAVYLCAGPGLQGDQPQHFGDGTRLSIL.

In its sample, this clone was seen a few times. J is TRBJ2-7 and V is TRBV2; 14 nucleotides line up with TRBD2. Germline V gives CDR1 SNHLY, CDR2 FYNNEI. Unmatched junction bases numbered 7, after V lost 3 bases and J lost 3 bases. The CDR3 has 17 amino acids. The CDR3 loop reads CASSDGGLAGGSYEQYV. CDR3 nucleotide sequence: TGTGCCAGCAGTGACGGTGGACTAGCGGGAGGTAGCTACGAGCAGTACGTC.

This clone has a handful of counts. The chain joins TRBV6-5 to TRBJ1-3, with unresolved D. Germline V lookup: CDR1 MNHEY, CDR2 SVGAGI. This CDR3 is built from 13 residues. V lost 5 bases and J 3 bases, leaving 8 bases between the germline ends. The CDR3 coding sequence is TGTGCCAGCAGTACGGGGATTGGAAACACCATATATTTT. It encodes CASSTGIGNTIYF.

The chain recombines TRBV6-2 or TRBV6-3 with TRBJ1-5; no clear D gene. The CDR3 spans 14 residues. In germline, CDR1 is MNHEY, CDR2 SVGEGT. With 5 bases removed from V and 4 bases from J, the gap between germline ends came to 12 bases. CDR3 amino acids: CASSRPQTNQPQHF. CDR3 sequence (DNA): TGTGCCAGCAGTAGACCGCAGACTAATCAGCCCCAGCATTTT.

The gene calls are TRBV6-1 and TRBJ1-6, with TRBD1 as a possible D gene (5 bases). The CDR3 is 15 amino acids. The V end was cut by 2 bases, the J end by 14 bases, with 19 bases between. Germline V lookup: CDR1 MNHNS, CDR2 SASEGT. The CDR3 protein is CASSERGLGALSLHF. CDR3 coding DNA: TGTGCCAGCAGTGAAAGGGGTCTAGGGGCTCTGTCCCTCCACTTT.

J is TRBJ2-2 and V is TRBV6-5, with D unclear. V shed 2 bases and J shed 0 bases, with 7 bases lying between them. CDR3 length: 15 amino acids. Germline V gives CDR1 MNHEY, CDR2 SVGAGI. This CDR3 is CASSYGHPNTGELFF. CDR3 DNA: TGTGCCAGCAGTTACGGGCACCCGAACACCGGGGAGCTGTTTTTT.

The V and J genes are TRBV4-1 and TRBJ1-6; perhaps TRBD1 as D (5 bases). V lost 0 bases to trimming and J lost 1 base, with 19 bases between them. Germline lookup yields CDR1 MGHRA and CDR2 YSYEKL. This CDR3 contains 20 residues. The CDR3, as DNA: TGCGCCAGCAGCCAAGATCTGGGCAGGGATTCTCGTTCCTATAATTCACCCCTCCACTTT. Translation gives CASSQDLGRDSRSYNSPLHF.

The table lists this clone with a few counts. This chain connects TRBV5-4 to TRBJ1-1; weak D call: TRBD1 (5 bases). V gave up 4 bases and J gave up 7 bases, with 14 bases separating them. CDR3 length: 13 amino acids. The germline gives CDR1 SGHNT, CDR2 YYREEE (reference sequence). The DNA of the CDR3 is TGTGCCAGCAGCCACACCCAGGGAATTGAAGCTTTCTTT. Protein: CASSHTQGIEAFF.

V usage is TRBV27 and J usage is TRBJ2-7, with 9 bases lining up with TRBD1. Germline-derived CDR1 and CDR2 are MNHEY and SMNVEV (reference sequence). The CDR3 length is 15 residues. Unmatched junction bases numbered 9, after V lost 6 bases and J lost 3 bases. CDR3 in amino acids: CASRETGGNSYEQYF. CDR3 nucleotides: TGTGCCAGCAGGGAAACAGGGGGCAATAGCTACGAGCAGTACTTC.

This CDR3 reads CASSLEAGGFNEQFF. The CDR3 DNA follows: TGTGCCAGCAGCTTAGAGGCGGGGGGGTTCAATGAGCAGTTCTTC. The chain is built from TRBV11-3 and TRBJ2-1; 9 bases agree with TRBD2. J lost 6 bases, V lost 0 bases, and 3 bases had no gene match. The CDR3 contains 15 residues. From germline, CDR1 is SGHNT and CDR2 YENEEA.

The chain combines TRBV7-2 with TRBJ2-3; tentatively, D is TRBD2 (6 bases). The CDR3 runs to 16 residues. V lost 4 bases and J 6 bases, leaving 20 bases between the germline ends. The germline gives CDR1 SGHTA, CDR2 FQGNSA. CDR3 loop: CASSSRGGGKEDTQYF. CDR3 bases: TGTGCCAGCAGCTCCCGGGGCGGCGGGAAGGAGGATACGCAGTATTTT.

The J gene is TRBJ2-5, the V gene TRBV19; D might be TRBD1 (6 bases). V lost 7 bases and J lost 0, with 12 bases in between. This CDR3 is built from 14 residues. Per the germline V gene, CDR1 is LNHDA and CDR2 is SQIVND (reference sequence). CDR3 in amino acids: CASTPGQNQETQYF. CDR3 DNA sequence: TGTGCCAGTACCCCCGGACAGAACCAAGAGACCCAGTACTTC.

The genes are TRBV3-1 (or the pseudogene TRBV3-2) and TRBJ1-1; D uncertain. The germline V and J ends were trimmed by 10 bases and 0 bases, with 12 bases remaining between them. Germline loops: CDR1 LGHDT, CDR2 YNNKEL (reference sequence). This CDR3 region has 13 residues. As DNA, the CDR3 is TGTGCCACCAGGCCTGGGGTGAACACTGAAGCTTTCTTT. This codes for CATRPGVNTEAFF.

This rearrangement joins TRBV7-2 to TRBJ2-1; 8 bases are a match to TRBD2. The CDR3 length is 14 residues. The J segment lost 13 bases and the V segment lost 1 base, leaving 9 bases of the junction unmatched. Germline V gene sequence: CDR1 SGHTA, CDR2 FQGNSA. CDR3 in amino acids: CASSLGDAAGEQFF. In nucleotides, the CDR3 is TGTGCCAGCAGCTTAGGAGATGCAGCGGGGGAACAGTTCTTC.

The CDR3 DNA reads TGCGCCAGCAGCTTGAGTTTAATTGGGCCAGGGAACACTGAAGCTTTCTTT. This encodes CASSLSLIGPGNTEAFF. This rearrangement joins TRBV5-1 to TRBJ1-1; D call uncertain. The CDR3 extends over 17 amino acids. The germline V gene encodes CDR1 SGHRS and CDR2 YFSETQ. V lost 1 base and J 1 base, leaving 17 bases between the germline ends. Filled out from reference TRBV5-1 and TRBJ1-1, the complete variable domain reads KAGVTQTPRYLIKTRGQQVTLSCSPISGHRSVSWYQQTPGQGLQFLFEYFSETQRNKGNFPGRFSGRQFSNSRSEMNVSTLELGDSALYLCASSLSLIGPGNTEAFFGQGTRLTVV.

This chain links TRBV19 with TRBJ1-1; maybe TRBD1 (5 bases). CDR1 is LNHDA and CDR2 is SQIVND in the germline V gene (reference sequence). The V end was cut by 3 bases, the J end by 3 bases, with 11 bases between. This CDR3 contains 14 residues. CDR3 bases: TGTGCCAGTAGTATCCTAGGAGGGGACACTGAAGCTTTCTTT. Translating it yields CASSILGGDTEAFF.